Following are 22 T cell receptor beta chains from one sample sequenced in a study of T cell responses to AZD1222 COVID-19 vaccine. TCRdb's copy holds only in-frame clones and misses some; the assay was immunoSEQ multiplex PCR. The profile covers 130,000 or so clones, with 90% appearing a single time and 1.5% to 2% taken by the ten largest. The sample in question was peripheral blood, obtained on day 0 of AZD1222 vaccination. These receptors all come from an adult in good health.

This chain uses TRBV19 with TRBJ2-7; TRBD2 is a possible D gene (6 bases). This CDR3 is built from 15 residues. The germline V gene encodes CDR1 LNHDA and CDR2 SQIVND (reference sequence). Trimming took 3 bases from V and 1 from J, leaving 13 bases between them. The CDR3, as DNA: TGTGCCAGTAGTATGGTGGCGGGGCCTTCCTACGAGCAGTACTTC. As protein: CASSMVAGPSYEQYF.

The chain employs TRBV9 and TRBJ1-2; TRBD1 agrees at 7 bases. CDR1 and CDR2 from the germline V gene are SGDLS and YYNGEE. Trimming at V came to 4 bases and at J to 0 bases, leaving 6 bases not matched to a gene. The CDR3 length is 15 residues. The CDR3 sequence is CASSPQQGTNYGYTF. The DNA for the CDR3 is TGTGCCAGCAGCCCCCAACAGGGGACTAACTATGGCTACACCTTC.

V and J are TRBV12-2 and TRBJ1-5. TRBV12-2 is classified as a pseudogene. CDR3 length: 16 residues. The CDR3 DNA reads TGTGCAAGTCGCCGTTACCCTCTCGGGAGCAATCAGCCCCAGCATTTT. It is translated as CASRRYPLGSNQPQHF.

The chain employs TRBV4-1 and TRBJ2-5; no clear D. Trimming shortened V by 0 bases and J by 10 bases, and 9 bases separated the two germline ends. Per the germline V gene, CDR1 is MGHRA and CDR2 is YSYEKL. The CDR3 covers 12 residues. The CDR3 region is CASSQDRRLQYF. The CDR3 nucleotides are TGCGCCAGCAGCCAAGATCGCCGGCTCCAGTACTTC.

The chain carries TRBV12-5 and TRBJ1-2; D is unclear. Deletions cut 2 bases from V and 2 bases from J, with 18 bases between. This CDR3 spans 17 amino acids. Looked up from germline, CDR1 is LGHNT and CDR2 is FRNRAP. CDR3 in DNA: TGTGCTAGTGGTTTGAAGGGTCCCACTCAAAGGAACTATGGCTACACCTTC. Its protein product is CASGLKGPTQRNYGYTF.

In this sample, this clone turned up once. The rearrangement links TRBV9 to TRBJ2-2; D gene unclear. Germline V CDR1 and CDR2: SGDLS, YYNGEE. The CDR3 runs to 13 residues. Trimming removed 0 bases at V and 6 bases at J, with 6 bases between. For the CDR3, the DNA is TGTGCCAGCAGCGTAGACGGACCCGGGGAGCTGTTTTTT. As protein: CASSVDGPGELFF.

The chain joins TRBV5-6 to TRBJ2-1; 10 bases are shared with TRBD2. There are 16 residues in the CDR3. V was pared by 0 bases and J by 5 bases, with 5 bases of the junction left unmatched. Germline V gene data show CDR1 as SGHDT and CDR2 as YYEEEE. The CDR3 sequence is CASSLALAGLNNEQFF. In nucleotides, the CDR3 is TGTGCCAGCAGCTTGGCACTAGCGGGGCTTAACAATGAGCAGTTCTTC.

This chain joins TRBV21-1 and TRBJ1-5; whether TRBD1, the table's D call, matches the DNA was not checked. TRBV21-1 corresponds to a pseudogene. The length of the CDR3 is 15 residues. The CDR3 spells CASSKVDRANQPQHF. CDR3 in DNA: TGTGCCAGCAGCAAAGTGGACAGGGCTAATCAGCCCCAGCATTTT.

This rearrangement joins TRBV7-2 to TRBJ2-5; D is undetermined. CDR3 size: 15 residues. The germline CDR1 and CDR2 sequences are SGHTA and FQGNSA. Trimming pared 5 bases from V and 2 bases from J, leaving 15 bases between. The CDR3 nucleotides are TGTGCCAGCAGCAAGGCCGCCAGGCGGCAAGAGACCCAGTACTTC. Translating it yields CASSKAARRQETQYF.

This rearrangement joins TRBV4-3 to TRBJ2-1, with 8 bases identical to TRBD2. CDR1 LGHNA and CDR2 YSLEER come from the germline V gene. This CDR3 is built from 19 residues. J lost 8 bases, V lost 0 bases, and 18 bases had no gene match. The CDR3 DNA follows: TGCGCCAGCAGCCAAGAACCCTCCGGATCGAGCGGGAGATCCGATGAGCAGTTCTTC. It translates to CASSQEPSGSSGRSDEQFF.

The chain combines TRBV14 with TRBJ1-1; D perhaps matches TRBD1 (6 bases). The CDR3 has 16 amino acids. The V gene lost 3 bases and the J gene lost 4 bases, with 18 bases spanning the gap. Germline V CDR1 and CDR2: SGHDN, FVKESK. The chain's CDR3 is CASSQELTGVGTEAFF. CDR3 DNA sequence: TGTGCCAGCAGCCAGGAACTGACAGGTGTGGGCACTGAAGCTTTCTTT.

This clone was detected once. J is TRBJ1-4 and V is TRBV4-3, with D perhaps TRBD1 (6 bases). Germline-derived CDR1 and CDR2 are LGHNA and YSLEER. Deletions cut 0 bases from V and 3 bases from J, with 11 bases between. CDR3 length: 16 residues. The CDR3 sequence is CASSQDLGAANEKLFF. The DNA of the CDR3 is TGCGCCAGCAGCCAAGATCTGGGGGCAGCTAATGAAAAACTGTTTTTT.

The CDR3 here is CATSRDGGTDTQYF. The CDR3 nucleotides read TGTGCCACCAGCAGAGATGGGGGGACAGATACGCAGTATTTT. The rearrangement joins TRBV15 to TRBJ2-3; D perhaps matches TRBD2 (6 bases). The CDR3 contains 14 residues. Germline CDR1 and CDR2: LNHNV and YYDKDF (reference sequence). V was pared by 0 bases and J by 3 bases, with 7 bases between.

The V gene is TRBV19, the J gene TRBJ2-1, with D possibly being TRBD1 or TRBD2 (5 bases each). V dropped 6 bases and J dropped 5 bases, with 11 bases sitting between them. Germline V gene lookup returns CDR1 LNHDA and CDR2 SQIVND (reference sequence). The CDR3 is made up of 13 amino acids. The CDR3 coding sequence is TGTGCCAGTAGGGGGACGGCGAACAATGAGCAGTTCTTC. It specifies CASRGTANNEQFF.

The chain combines TRBV5-4 with TRBJ2-3, with 7 positions matching TRBD1. The CDR3 extends over 16 amino acids. Germline trimming cut 4 bases from V and 2 bases from J; bases unmatched to any gene: 10. The germline gives CDR1 SGHNT, CDR2 YYREEE (reference sequence). The CDR3 region has the DNA TGTGCCAGCAGCCGCCGAGGGGGACAGACCACAGATACGCAGTATTTT. It encodes CASSRRGGQTTDTQYF.

The chain uses TRBV27 and TRBJ1-4; D remains ambiguous. V was cut by 6 bases and J by 0 bases, with 17 bases left in between. The CDR3 loop spans 17 amino acids. From germline, CDR1 is MNHEY and CDR2 SMNVEV (reference sequence). The chain's CDR3 is CASRLAGGPATNEKLFF. CDR3 DNA sequence: TGTGCCAGCAGATTGGCGGGAGGCCCTGCAACTAATGAAAAACTGTTTTTT.

The DNA for the CDR3 is TGTGCCAGCTCACCTATCGTGGGGGGATGGACTGAAGCTTTCTTT. Encoded protein: CASSPIVGGWTEAFF. The chain links TRBV18 to TRBJ1-1, with a possible D match to TRBD1 (5 bases). This CDR3 contains 15 residues. Per the germline V gene, CDR1 is KGHSH and CDR2 is LQKENI. Trimming cost V 3 bases and J 5 bases, with 16 bases left between them.

The gene calls are TRBV4-3 and TRBJ2-1, with D uncertain. The V gene lost 0 bases and the J gene lost 0 bases, with 12 bases spanning the gap. The CDR3 is 17 amino acids. Germline lookup yields CDR1 LGHNA and CDR2 YSLEER. CDR3 sequence reads: CASSQDPPRSSYNEQFF. The CDR3 region has the DNA TGCGCCAGCAGCCAAGATCCGCCAAGGAGCTCCTACAATGAGCAGTTCTTC.

The rearrangement uses TRBV19 and TRBJ1-2; D might be TRBD1 (5 bases). Germline CDR1 reads LNHDA; CDR2 reads SQIVND (reference sequence). The length of the CDR3 is 12 residues. Trimming stripped 1 base from V and 7 bases from J, with 7 bases between. This CDR3 reads CASSIGGSGYTF. The CDR3 DNA sequence: TGTGCCAGTAGTATAGGGGGCTCTGGCTACACCTTC.

This chain uses TRBV28 with TRBJ2-7; 9 positions match TRBD2. The germline V gene encodes CDR1 MDHEN and CDR2 SYDVKM. The CDR3 spans 15 residues. V was pared by 5 bases and J by 3 bases, with 8 bases of the junction left unmatched. CDR3 loop: CASSRYRAGGYEQYF. CDR3 nucleotides: TGTGCCAGCAGTCGGTATCGAGCGGGGGGCTACGAGCAGTACTTC.

The chain uses TRBV6-1 and TRBJ2-5; TRBD2 aligns across 7 bases. The CDR3 has 15 amino acids. The germline gives CDR1 MNHNS, CDR2 SASEGT. The junction had 9 bases not matched to a gene; V was cut back by 3 bases and J by 5 bases. The CDR3 DNA is TGTGCCAGCAGTGAGGTCGAGGGAGGGCTTGAGACCCAGTACTTC. It specifies CASSEVEGGLETQYF.

This clone has just a few counts. The chain combines TRBV6-2 or TRBV6-3 with TRBJ2-5; no firm D call. Germline V gene data show CDR1 as MNHEY and CDR2 as SVGEGT. Trimming pared 0 bases from V and 5 bases from J, leaving 10 bases between. The CDR3 length is 14 residues. CDR3 region: CASSYSPRSETQYF. CDR3 in DNA: TGTGCCAGCAGTTACTCCCCGAGGAGTGAGACCCAGTACTTC.